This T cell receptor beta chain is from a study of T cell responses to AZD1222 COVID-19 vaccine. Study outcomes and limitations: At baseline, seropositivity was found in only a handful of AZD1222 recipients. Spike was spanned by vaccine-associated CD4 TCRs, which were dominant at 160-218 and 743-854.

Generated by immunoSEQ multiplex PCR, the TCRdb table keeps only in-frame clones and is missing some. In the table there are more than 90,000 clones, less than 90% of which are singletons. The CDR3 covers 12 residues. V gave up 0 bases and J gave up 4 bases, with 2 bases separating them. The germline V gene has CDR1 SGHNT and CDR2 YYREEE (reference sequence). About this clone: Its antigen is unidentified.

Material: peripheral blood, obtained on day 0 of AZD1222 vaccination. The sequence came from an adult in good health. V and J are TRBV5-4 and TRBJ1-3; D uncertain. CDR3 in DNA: TGTGCCAGCAGCTTGGCCGGAAACACCATATATTTT. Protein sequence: CASSLAGNTIYF. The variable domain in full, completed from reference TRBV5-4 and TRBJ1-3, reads ETGVTQSPTHLIKTRGQQVTLRCSSQSGHNTVSWYQQALGQGPQFIFQYYREEENGRGNFPPRFSGLQFPNYSSELNVNALELDDSALYLCASSLAGNTIYFGEGSWLTVV.